This T cell receptor beta chain was observed in a study of control samples from healthy donors and cancer patients. The germline V gene encodes CDR1 SGHTA and CDR2 FQGNSA. The CDR3 is 13 amino acids. J gave up 6 bases and V 5 bases, and 5 bases lay outside the gene matches. Assay used: immunoSEQ multiplex PCR; TCRdb lists only in-frame clones, some missing. Of 60,000 to 75,000 clones listed, 83% are singletons. V and J are TRBV7-2 and TRBJ1-2; TRBD1 matches at 8 bases. Source material: blood. The sequence derives from a man in his sixties in good health. The CDR3 region is CASSPGQANGYTF. CDR3 nucleotide sequence: TGTGCCAGCAGCCCGGGACAGGCAAATGGCTACACCTTC.